The following is a T cell receptor beta chain sequence with its context. The antigen is not known. This may arise from a read error, as a much more abundant clone is one base away. The data derive from a study of regulatory T cells in long-lasting Graves disease. Broader study findings: Less diverse TCR repertoires were seen in persistent Graves' patients than in newly diagnosed ones.

Building the TCR beta libraries relied on iRepertoire HTBI primers, and CDR3 regions underwent Arm-PCR. In the authors' workflow: Looking across samples, the authors found some 67 TRBV and some 13 TRBJ segments. From the multiplex PCR reads, TCRdb called clonotypes with MiXCR, one entry per CDR3 protein. The V and J calls and clone size are TCRdb's, not the authors'. The sample lists roughly 360,000 distinct CDR3 sequences; more than 20% were seen once. Regarding time point: persistent/refractory GD, antithyroid drugs over 5 years with positive TRAb. Preparation of the TCR library used RNA extracted from PBMCs. American Thyroid Association guidelines served as the basis for diagnosing Graves' disease. CDR3 length: 15 amino acids. The V gene's germline CDR1 is MGHDK and CDR2 SYGVNS.

The material was peripheral blood mononuclear cells (PBMCs), obtained when the disease was refractory, from a patient treated with antithyroid drugs. V usage is TRBV25-1 and J usage is TRBJ1-1; D is perhaps TRBD1 (6 bases). This receptor was obtained from a woman aged 40 to 55 with Graves disease. The CDR3 loop is CASSLGGGENTEASF. DNA for the CDR3: TGTGCCAGCAGTCTGGGAGGGGGTGAGAACACTGAAGCTTCCTTT.